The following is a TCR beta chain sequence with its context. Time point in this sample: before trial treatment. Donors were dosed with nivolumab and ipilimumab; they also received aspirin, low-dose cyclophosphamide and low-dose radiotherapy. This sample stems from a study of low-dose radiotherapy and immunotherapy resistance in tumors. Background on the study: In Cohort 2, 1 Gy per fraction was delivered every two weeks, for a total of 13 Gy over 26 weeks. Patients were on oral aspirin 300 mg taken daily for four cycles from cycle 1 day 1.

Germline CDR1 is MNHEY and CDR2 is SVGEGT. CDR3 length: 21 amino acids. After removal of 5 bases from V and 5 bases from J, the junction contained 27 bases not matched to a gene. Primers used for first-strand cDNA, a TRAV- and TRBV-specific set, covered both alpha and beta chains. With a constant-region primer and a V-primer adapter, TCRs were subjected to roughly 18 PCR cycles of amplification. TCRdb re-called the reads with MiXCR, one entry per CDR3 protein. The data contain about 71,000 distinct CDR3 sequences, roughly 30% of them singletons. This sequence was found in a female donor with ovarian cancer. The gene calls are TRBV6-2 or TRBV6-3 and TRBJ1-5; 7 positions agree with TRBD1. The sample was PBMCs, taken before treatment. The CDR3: CASSEKTFRGGRGGGDQPQHF. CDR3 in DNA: TGTGCCAGCAGTGAAAAGACTTTTCGAGGGGGCCGAGGTGGCGGGGATCAGCCCCAGCATTTT.